Following are 14 T cell receptor beta chains from one sample sequenced in a study of T-cell memory formation after mild COVID-19. A single record per CDR3 protein comes from TCRdb applying MiXCR to the 5' RACE reads. The table shows 390,000 or so distinct CDR3 sequences, with 16% occurring only once. The sequenced material came from PBMCs or a T cell subset sorted from them (not recorded which). These TCRs come from a man between 18 and 29 years old who had mild COVID-19 (a few samples of this study predate the infection). Cell type and time point are not known.

There are a few counts of this clonotype. The genes are TRBV25-1 and TRBJ2-1; D possibly corresponds to TRBD2 (6 bases). CDR3 size: 14 residues. Germline V gene lookup returns CDR1 MGHDK and CDR2 SYGVNS. Trimming took 8 bases from V and 2 from J, leaving 13 bases between them. The CDR3 sequence: CASSRRGTYNEQFF. The DNA of the CDR3 is TGTGCCAGCTCTCGGAGGGGTACCTACAATGAGCAGTTCTTC.

This chain links TRBV6-1 with TRBJ1-6; no clear D gene. The CDR3 is 11 residues long. The germline CDR1 and CDR2 sequences are MNHNS and SASEGT. V lost 1 base to trimming and J lost 18 bases, with 10 bases between them. The CDR3 DNA sequence: TGTGCCAGCAGTGAAGGTAACCTGCCCCACTTT. Translating gives CASSEGNLPHF.

This clonotype was observed a handful of times. This sequence joins TRBV28 and TRBJ2-7; the D gene is possibly TRBD1 (6 bases). Germline CDR1 is MDHEN and CDR2 is SYDVKM. This CDR3 contains 14 residues. The V and J ends lost 4 bases and 3 bases respectively, with 13 bases between them. The CDR3 protein is CASSSPGQSYEQYV. Here the CDR3 DNA reads TGTGCCAGCAGTTCCCCGGGACAAAGCTACGAGCAGTACGTC.

The CDR3, as DNA: TGTGCCAGCAGCTTATCACCTAGCGGGGGGGGTTACTCCTACGAGCAGTACTTC. It yields the protein CASSLSPSGGGYSYEQYF. V and J are TRBV7-2 and TRBJ2-7; 12 nucleotides match TRBD2. The V and J ends lost 2 bases and 0 bases, in that order; junction bases with no gene match: 8. This CDR3 is 18 amino acids long. Germline lookup yields CDR1 SGHTA and CDR2 FQGNSA. The variable domain in full, with the rest retrieved from reference TRBV7-2 and TRBJ2-7, is GAGVSQSPSNKVTEKGKDVELRCDPISGHTALYWYRQSLGQGLEFLIYFQGNSAPDKSGLPSDRFSAERTGGSVSTLTIQRTQQEDSAVYLCASSLSPSGGGYSYEQYFGPGTRLTVT.

This rearrangement joins TRBV5-4 to TRBJ2-3; TRBD1 agrees at 8 bases. Trimming at V came to 4 bases and at J to 0 bases, leaving 10 bases not matched to a gene. Germline CDR1 reads SGHNT; CDR2 reads YYREEE (reference sequence). The CDR3 contains 17 residues. CDR3 sequence (DNA): TGTGCCAGCAGCCGCCTTTTGGACAGGGCGAGCACAGATACGCAGTATTTT. Translating it yields CASSRLLDRASTDTQYF.

Only a few counts were recorded for this clonotype. The chain couples TRBV12-3 or TRBV12-4 to TRBJ1-5; TRBD1 might be the D (6 bases). The CDR3 spans 13 residues. Deletions cut 4 bases from V and 5 bases from J, with 9 bases between. The CDR3 region is CASSWGQDQPQHF. The CDR3, as DNA: TGTGCCAGCAGTTGGGGGCAGGATCAGCCCCAGCATTTT.

The gene calls are TRBV28 and TRBJ2-5; maybe TRBD2 (6 bases). CDR1 is MDHEN, CDR2 SYDVKM, per germline. V was pared by 5 bases and J by 3 bases, with 10 bases between. CDR3 size: 13 residues. Here the CDR3 reads CASSTRGKETQYF. CDR3 DNA sequence: TGTGCCAGCAGTACCCGGGGGAAAGAGACCCAGTACTTC.

This rearrangement joins TRBV5-4 to TRBJ2-3; a possible D gene is TRBD2 (5 bases). Trimming took off 7 bases at V and 6 bases at J, with 15 bases between the two ends. Looked up from germline, CDR1 is SGHNT and CDR2 is YYREEE (reference sequence). The CDR3 runs 13 residues. DNA of the CDR3: TGTGCCAGCTCCAGGCCGGAGGCTGATACGCAGTATTTT. Encoded protein: CASSRPEADTQYF.

The V gene is TRBV7-9, the J gene TRBJ1-4; D is ambiguous. The CDR3 has 15 amino acids. Germline V gene lookup returns CDR1 SEHNR and CDR2 FQNEAQ (reference sequence). Trimming removed 7 bases at V and 11 bases at J, with 23 bases between. CDR3 bases: TGTGCCAGCAACCCCCTTGACGGATTAATGAGGAAACTGTTTTTT. Encoded protein: CASNPLDGLMRKLFF. Full variable domain (remainder filled in from reference TRBV7-9 and TRBJ1-4): DTGVSQNPRHKITKRGQNVTFRCDPISEHNRLYWYRQTLGQGPEFLTYFQNEAQLEKSRLLSDRFSAERPKGSFSTLEIQRTEQGDSAMYLCASNPLDGLMRKLFFGSGTQLSVL.

This clonotype was recorded at least ten times. V gene TRBV7-9 combines with J gene TRBJ2-3; maybe TRBD2 (6 bases). The ends were cut back, 4 bases at V and 0 bases at J, with 11 bases in the middle. The CDR3 consists of 15 residues. CDR1 SEHNR and CDR2 FQNEAQ come from the germline V gene (reference sequence). The CDR3 spells CASSSLAESTDTQYF. In DNA form, the CDR3 reads TGTGCCAGCAGCTCATTAGCGGAGAGCACAGATACGCAGTATTTT.

The gene calls are TRBV29-1 and TRBJ2-5, with 7 bases that match TRBD2. Germline assignment: CDR1 SQVTM and CDR2 ANQGSEA. J gave up 4 bases and V 1 base, and 3 bases lay outside the gene matches. This CDR3 spans 13 amino acids. CDR3 sequence (DNA): TGCAGCGTTGAAGTTCGGGGGGTAGAGACCCAGTACTTC. It is translated as CSVEVRGVETQYF.

This clonotype was seen only a few times. CDR3 nucleotide sequence: TGTGCCAGCAGCGGACAGGGAGCGGCTAGCAATCAGCCCCAGCATTTT. It yields the protein CASSGQGAASNQPQHF. The chain carries TRBV6-2 or TRBV6-3 and TRBJ1-5; 8 bases agree with TRBD1. J gave up 0 bases and V 6 bases, and 7 bases lay outside the gene matches. The length of the CDR3 is 16 residues. In germline, CDR1 is MNHEY, CDR2 SVGEGT.

The chain carries TRBV5-5 and TRBJ2-1, with 10 bases identical to TRBD1. The J segment lost 2 bases and the V segment lost 4 bases, leaving 6 bases of the junction unmatched. This CDR3 contains 16 residues. Germline-derived CDR1 and CDR2 are SGHKS and YYEKEE (reference sequence). Here the CDR3 reads CASSPPGTGAYNEQFF. As DNA, the CDR3 is TGTGCCAGCAGCCCACCCGGGACAGGGGCCTACAATGAGCAGTTCTTC.

This clonotype has just a few counts. V and J are TRBV7-3 and TRBJ1-1; no clear D. CDR1 and CDR2 from the germline V gene are SGHTA and FQGTGA. Between the trimmed V and J ends, which lost 5 bases and 1 base, there was a span of 8 bases. This CDR3 is built from 13 residues. CDR3 DNA sequence: TGTGCCAGCAGCGTAAGCAGGAACACTGAAGCTTTCTTT. Translation gives CASSVSRNTEAFF.